This T cell receptor (beta chain) emerged from a study of blood T cell repertoires in COVID-19. In the study overall: The analysed material was cDNA or gDNA that came from T cells, B-cell-depleted T cells, or PBMCs.

The assay was immunoSEQ multiplex PCR, and TCRdb's table has in-frame clones only and misses some. The sample records roughly 280,000 clones, just under 90% being singletons. Enrollees, about 18 to 95 years old, lived in approximately 24 US areas. Participants reported their clinical history, and cohort assignment relied on those reports. Donors of Cohort 3 who recovered were those that had two negative PCRs, clearance, or symptom resolution. Sequences were obtained from PBMCs or T cells enriched from blood (not recorded which). The clonotype originates from a woman in her fifties or sixties who had recovered from COVID-19.

The CDR3 region has the DNA TGCAGTGCTATTGATCTGGCCGGGGGAGCCTCAGATACGCAGTATTTT. Its translation: CSAIDLAGGASDTQYF. The V gene is TRBV20-1, the J gene TRBJ2-3; TRBD2 might be the D (6 bases). CDR1 and CDR2 (germline): DFQATT, SNEGSKA (reference sequence). V dropped 4 bases and J dropped 4 bases, with 21 bases sitting between them. This CDR3 spans 16 amino acids.